The next 16 T cell receptor beta chains were all read from a single sample in a study of patients and donors after allogeneic stem cell transplantation. TCRdb recomputed calls from the RT-PCR reads with MiXCR, one row per CDR3 protein. The table lists about 25,000 distinct CDR3 sequences, under 55% of them singletons. Sequenced material: blood, either unsorted or a sorted T cell fraction (not recorded which). These receptors were obtained from a human donor who was either an allogeneic HSCT recipient or a stem cell or donor lymphocyte infusion donor (not recorded which). It is not recorded whose cells these are; they may come from a transplant donor.

This clonotype has more than one count but fewer than ten. The chain joins TRBV4-1 to TRBJ1-2; D not resolved. Deletions cut 3 bases from V and 1 base from J, with 12 bases between. CDR1 MGHRA and CDR2 YSYEKL come from the germline V gene. The CDR3 covers 15 residues. The CDR3 protein is CASSHISGLNYGYTF. The CDR3 bases are TGCGCCAGCAGCCACATCTCCGGTCTTAACTATGGCTACACCTTC.

This chain uses TRBV28 with TRBJ2-5, with D perhaps TRBD2 (5 bases). The CDR3 spans 17 residues. V lost 1 base, J lost 5 bases, and 20 bases lay in between. Germline V lookup: CDR1 MDHEN, CDR2 SYDVKM. This CDR3 is CASSLLALDIRGETQYF. For the CDR3, the DNA is TGTGCCAGCAGTTTATTAGCTCTCGACATTAGAGGGGAGACCCAGTACTTC.

The chain carries TRBV5-1 and TRBJ1-1; D not certain. Germline V CDR1 and CDR2: SGHRS, YFSETQ. Trimming shortened V by 3 bases and J by 5 bases, and 14 bases separated the two germline ends. The CDR3 loop spans 14 amino acids. CDR3 amino acids: CASSSRVRNTEAFF. In nucleotides, the CDR3 is TGCGCCAGCAGCTCCCGGGTCAGAAATACTGAAGCTTTCTTT.

CDR3 bases: TGCGCCAGCAGCTTGGTTTTGGGCACTGAAGCTTTCTTT. This sequence encodes CASSLVLGTEAFF. The chain employs TRBV5-1 and TRBJ1-1; no definite D call. Germline CDR1 is SGHRS and CDR2 is YFSETQ. CDR3 length: 13 residues. V was trimmed by 0 bases and J by 4 bases, leaving 7 bases between them.

The genes are TRBV3-1 and TRBJ1-1; 8 positions agree with TRBD1. CDR1 is LGHDT, CDR2 YNNKEL, per germline (reference sequence). The CDR3 is 14 residues long. J was trimmed by 7 bases and V by 4 bases; bases with no gene match: 8. For the CDR3, the DNA is TGTGCCAGCAGCCTTGGATCAGGGGGCGTTGAAGCTTTCTTT. This gives the protein CASSLGSGGVEAFF.

The chain uses TRBV10-3 and TRBJ1-6; 12 bases agree with TRBD1. From germline, CDR1 is ENHRY and CDR2 SYGVKD. Germline trimming cut 5 bases from V and 9 bases from J; bases unmatched to any gene: 8. The CDR3 runs to 16 residues. The CDR3 sequence: CAISLRDRGPSSPLHF. The DNA for the CDR3 is TGTGCCATCAGTCTCCGGGACAGGGGGCCAAGTTCACCCCTCCACTTT.

This clonotype has just a few counts. The CDR3 nucleotides read TGCAGCGTTGAAGAGAGGGGAGGACGCTATGGCTACACCTTC. Its protein product is CSVEERGGRYGYTF. J is TRBJ1-2 and V is TRBV29-1; tentatively, D is TRBD1 (5 bases). The CDR3 has 14 amino acids. V was pared by 0 bases and J by 4 bases, with 12 bases between. Germline V lookup: CDR1 SQVTM, CDR2 ANQGSEA. Based on the CDR3 plus reference TRBV29-1 and TRBJ1-2, the full variable domain is SAVISQKPSRDICQRGTSLTIQCQVDSQVTMMFWYRQQPGQSLTLIATANQGSEATYESGFVIDKFPISRPNLTFSTLTVSNMSPEDSSIYLCSVEERGGRYGYTFGSGTRLTVV.

In regard to this clonotype: A junction boundary mismatches the germline segment, possibly from a read error. The rearrangement links TRBV20-1 to TRBJ1-6; a weak D match, TRBD1 (5 bases). Germline-derived CDR1 and CDR2 are DFQATT and SNEGSKA (reference sequence). The CDR3 consists of 16 residues. As DNA, the CDR3 is TGCAGTGCTAGGCCTACAGGACCGCGTTATAATCCACCCCTCCACTTT. Its protein is CSARPTGPRYNPPLHF.

The chain couples TRBV11-2 to TRBJ2-2; 8 bases match TRBD2. Germline CDR1 reads SGHAT; CDR2 reads FQNNGV. V trimming: 1 base; J trimming: 4 bases; junction bases outside the gene matches: 8. This CDR3 is 17 amino acids long. The CDR3 is CASSLGTGTSGTGELFF. The CDR3 nucleotides are TGTGCCAGCAGCTTAGGGACCGGGACTAGTGGCACCGGGGAGCTGTTTTTT.

This clonotype has ten or more counts. The chain recombines TRBV18 with TRBJ1-6; D call uncertain. Per the germline V gene, CDR1 is KGHSH and CDR2 is LQKENI. Trimming left V 4 bases short and J 0 bases short, with 13 bases between. The length of the CDR3 is 17 residues. The CDR3 protein is CASSRTETSSYNSPLHF. The CDR3 DNA reads TGTGCCAGCTCACGAACAGAAACGAGCTCCTATAATTCACCCCTCCACTTT.

This clonotype was seen a few times. This rearrangement joins TRBV14 to TRBJ1-1; D gene uncertain. The CDR3 sequence is 13 residues long. V lost 7 bases, J lost 0 bases, and 9 bases lay in between. CDR1 is SGHDN, CDR2 FVKESK, per germline. CDR3 in DNA: TGTGCCAGCAATCGGGTCATGAACACTGAAGCTTTCTTT. This sequence encodes CASNRVMNTEAFF.

This clonotype has more than one count but fewer than ten. J is TRBJ1-6 and V is TRBV11-2; D is perhaps TRBD1 (5 bases). The germline CDR1 and CDR2 sequences are SGHAT and FQNNGV. Trimming removed 1 base from V and 2 bases from J, with 12 bases in between. The CDR3 loop spans 17 amino acids. As DNA, the CDR3 is TGTGCCAGCAGCTTAGGTAGTACAGGTCCCTATAATTCACCCCTCCACTTT. The encoded protein is CASSLGSTGPYNSPLHF.

For the CDR3, the DNA is TGCGCCAGCAGCTTGGCCGGTAGCGGGAGTCGACAGTTCTTC. Translated, it gives CASSLAGSGSRQFF. The chain joins TRBV5-1 to TRBJ2-1; 9 nucleotides align to TRBD2. Unmatched junction bases numbered 8, after V lost 0 bases and J lost 13 bases. The germline V gene has CDR1 SGHRS and CDR2 YFSETQ. The CDR3 extends over 14 amino acids.

In its sample, this clonotype was seen a few times. V and J are TRBV10-3 and TRBJ2-5, with unresolved D. Germline V lookup: CDR1 ENHRY, CDR2 SYGVKD. The CDR3 is 12 amino acids. The V end lost 2 bases, the J end lost 3 bases, and 4 bases lay between the germline ends. This CDR3 reads CAISEGKETQYF. CDR3 bases: TGTGCCATCAGTGAGGGCAAAGAGACCCAGTACTTC.

This clonotype showed up just a few times. Here the CDR3 reads CASQFSGTGNTIYF. CDR3 DNA: TGTGCCAGCCAATTCTCGGGGACTGGAAACACCATATATTTT. The gene calls are TRBV6-5 and TRBJ1-3; no clear D. The CDR3 extends over 14 amino acids. Looked up from germline, CDR1 is MNHEY and CDR2 is SVGAGI. Deletions cut 8 bases from V and 2 bases from J, with 13 bases between.

Many counts were recorded for this clonotype. This chain links TRBV20-1 with TRBJ1-6, with a possible D match to TRBD1 (6 bases). The CDR3 spans 13 residues. Trimming stripped 3 bases from V and 7 bases from J, with 10 bases between. Germline assignment: CDR1 DFQATT and CDR2 SNEGSKA (reference sequence). CDR3 nucleotide sequence: TGCAGTGCTAGGGACAGAGAAAATTCACCCCTCCACTTT. This codes for CSARDRENSPLHF.